A selection of T cell receptor beta chains follows, all from one sample in a study of identical twins. TCRdb analysed the 5' RACE reads with MiXCR anew, one entry per CDR3 protein. The sample contains 420,000 or so distinct CDR3 sequences, around 18% of which appear only once. What was sequenced was naive T cells sorted from blood. The receptors come from a man in his fifties or sixties in good health. The CDR3 runs from the conserved cysteine through the conserved F or W. The D gene is left open where the match is weak. Clone size is given for some rows only: seen once, a few or many times, or a class if the clone is expanded.

d_call,v_call,j_call,cdr3_length,clone_size,cdr3_nt,cdr3_aa
-,TRBV24-1,TRBJ2-2,14,many,TGTGCCACCAGTGATTTGCGCGGGTTCGGGGAGCTGTTTTTT,CATSDLRGFGELFF
-,TRBV12-3/TRBV12-4,TRBJ2-1,11,many,TGTGCCAGCACTTATTCCAATGAGCAGTTCTTC,CASTYSNEQFF
TRBD2,TRBV9,TRBJ2-7,15,-,TGTGCCAGCAGCGCGGGACTAGCGGGATTGGGCGAGCAGTACTTC,CASSAGLAGLGEQYF
-,TRBV3-1,TRBJ1-6,16,-,TGTGCCAGCAGCCAAGATCCCCCAGGGAGGAATTCACCCCTCCACTTT,CASSQDPPGRNSPLHF
-,TRBV9,TRBJ2-1,15,-,TGTGCCAGCAGCGTAGAGGGGGGGCGGGGCAATGAGCAGTTCTTC,CASSVEGGRGNEQFF
-,TRBV20-1,TRBJ2-3,14,-,TGCAGTGCACTGGACTCCGGGCGGGTAGATACGCAGTATTTT,CSALDSGRVDTQYF
TRBD1,TRBV28,TRBJ1-1,15,-,TGTGCCAGCAGTCCGTCAGGGGGATTCAACACTGAAGCTTTCTTT,CASSPSGGFNTEAFF
-,TRBV11-2,TRBJ2-1,13,-,TGTGCCAGCAGCTTAGAGGCGAACAATGAGCAGTTCTTC,CASSLEANNEQFF
-,TRBV24-1,TRBJ2-6,16,few,TGTGCCACCAGTACAGGATGGGGCTCTGGGGCCAACGTCCTGACTTTC,CATSTGWGSGANVLTF
TRBD2,TRBV29-1,TRBJ2-1,15,-,TGCAGCGTCGGCTCTAGACTAGCGGGAGGTAATGAGCAGTTCTTC,CSVGSRLAGGNEQFF